The text below deals with one T cell receptor beta chain. What it binds is unknown. This specimen comes from a study of cytomegalovirus exposure and HLA in healthy donors. Study overall: Among roughly 180 million T cells, an earlier analysis found 90 million to 130 million unique TCR beta sequences. Most donors, approximately 82% of 398 genotyped, fell in the Caucasian-associated ancestry cluster. Study findings and constraints: Earlier analysis yielded a pattern in which most TCR beta V segments were productive about 90% or about 30% of the time. Excluded: some indistinguishable V segments such as TRBV6-2 and TRBV6-3.

The V end lost 1 base, the J end lost 6 bases, and 10 bases lay between the germline ends. Germline V gene sequence: CDR1 SGHTA, CDR2 FQGTGA. CDR3 length: 13 residues. This PCR relied on a set of 60 Vbeta primers and 13 Jbeta primers. Data came from immunoSEQ multiplex PCR; TCRdb stores just in-frame clones and leaves some out. The profile shows 170,000 or so clones, roughly 80% of them singletons. Sequenced: PBMCs. This TCR derives from a woman under 40 in good health and CMV-seronegative. This chain connects TRBV7-3 to TRBJ2-7, with D possibly being TRBD2 (6 bases). The CDR3 DNA is TGTGCCAGCAGCTTAAGGAGGGGTGCCGAGCAGTACTTC. It is translated as CASSLRRGAEQYF.